A selection of T cell receptor beta chains follows, all from one sample in a study of cytomegalovirus exposure and HLA in healthy donors. This table comes from immunoSEQ multiplex PCR, and its TCRdb copy is limited to in-frame clones, with some not included. The sample shows about 200,000 clones, about 81% of them seen only once. The sample comprised PBMCs. These receptors were collected from a woman aged 40 to 55 in good health and CMV-seronegative. Each CDR3 is given with its conserved first and last residue. D genes are given only for firm matches. Clone size is given for some rows only: seen once, a few or many times, or a class if the clone is expanded.

J gene: TRBJ2-3; D gene: TRBD1; clone size: NA; V gene: TRBV5-1; CDR3 protein: CASSLGQGASTDTQYF; CDR3 DNA: TGCGCCAGCAGCTTGGGACAGGGGGCCTCCACAGATACGCAGTATTTT
J gene: TRBJ2-7; D gene: TRBD2; clone size: NA; V gene: TRBV28; CDR3 protein: CASTPAWEGSYEQYF; CDR3 DNA: TGTGCCAGCACCCCTGCTTGGGAGGGGTCCTACGAGCAGTACTTC
J gene: TRBJ2-1; D gene: NA; clone size: NA; V gene: TRBV5-1; CDR3 protein: CASSPAQMRGNEQFF; CDR3 DNA: TGCGCCAGCAGCCCGGCCCAGATGAGAGGCAATGAGCAGTTCTTC
J gene: TRBJ1-5; D gene: NA; clone size: NA; V gene: TRBV28; CDR3 protein: CASSLSFRDSNQPQHF; CDR3 DNA: TGTGCCAGCAGTTTAAGTTTCAGGGACTCCAATCAGCCCCAGCATTTT
J gene: TRBJ1-1; D gene: TRBD1; clone size: NA; V gene: TRBV2; CDR3 protein: CASSASGARGTEAFF; CDR3 DNA: TGTGCCAGCAGTGCTTCAGGAGCCAGGGGGACTGAAGCTTTCTTT
J gene: TRBJ2-1; D gene: TRBD1; clone size: once; V gene: TRBV4-2; CDR3 protein: CASSQVDRVDEQFF; CDR3 DNA: TGTGCCAGCAGCCAAGTGGACAGGGTGGATGAGCAGTTCTTC
J gene: TRBJ2-1; D gene: TRBD2; clone size: NA; V gene: TRBV6-1; CDR3 protein: CASRPDSGRAHEQFF; CDR3 DNA: TGTGCCAGCAGACCAGATAGCGGGAGGGCCCATGAGCAGTTCTTC
J gene: TRBJ2-7; D gene: TRBD2; clone size: NA; V gene: TRBV27; CDR3 protein: CASSLAGFGYEQYF; CDR3 DNA: TGTGCCAGCAGTCTAGCGGGATTCGGCTACGAGCAGTACTTC
J gene: TRBJ1-4; D gene: TRBD1; clone size: few; V gene: TRBV19; CDR3 protein: CASTWTGGIEKLFF; CDR3 DNA: TGTGCCAGTACCTGGACAGGGGGCATTGAAAAACTGTTTTTT
J gene: TRBJ1-1; D gene: TRBD1; clone size: NA; V gene: TRBV29-1; CDR3 protein: CAGGQGKNTEAFF; CDR3 DNA: TGCGCGGGGGGACAGGGAAAAAACACTGAAGCTTTCTTT
J gene: TRBJ2-3; D gene: TRBD1; clone size: NA; V gene: TRBV6-5; CDR3 protein: CASSRQGAGTDTQYF; CDR3 DNA: TGTGCCAGCAGTAGACAGGGCGCGGGCACAGATACGCAGTATTTT
J gene: TRBJ2-7; D gene: NA; clone size: NA; V gene: TRBV5-6; CDR3 protein: CASSPSSIYEQYF; CDR3 DNA: TGTGCCAGCAGCCCCAGTTCCATCTACGAGCAGTACTTC
J gene: TRBJ1-6; D gene: NA; clone size: NA; V gene: TRBV5-1; CDR3 protein: CASSLAGPNSPLHF; CDR3 DNA: TGCGCCAGCAGCTTGGCCGGTCCCAATTCACCCCTCCACTTT
J gene: TRBJ2-7; D gene: TRBD1; clone size: NA; V gene: TRBV28; CDR3 protein: CASSLGQGAFYEQYF; CDR3 DNA: TGTGCCAGCAGTTTGGGACAGGGGGCATTCTACGAGCAGTACTTC
J gene: TRBJ1-1; D gene: NA; clone size: few; V gene: TRBV9; CDR3 protein: CASSPPVGGKNTEAFF; CDR3 DNA: TGTGCCAGCAGCCCCCCCGTCGGGGGAAAGAACACTGAAGCTTTCTTT
J gene: TRBJ2-3; D gene: TRBD1; clone size: NA; V gene: TRBV2; CDR3 protein: CASSGQGQTQYF; CDR3 DNA: TGTGCCAGCAGTGGACAGGGGCAGACGCAGTATTTT
J gene: TRBJ2-2; D gene: TRBD1; clone size: NA; V gene: TRBV10-3; CDR3 protein: CAISGSPGQGANTGELFF; CDR3 DNA: TGTGCCATCAGTGGGTCCCCTGGACAGGGGGCGAACACCGGGGAGCTGTTTTTT
J gene: TRBJ2-2; D gene: NA; clone size: NA; V gene: TRBV5-8; CDR3 protein: CASRTRGARTGELFF; CDR3 DNA: TGTGCCAGCAGAACTCGGGGGGCGAGGACCGGGGAGCTGTTTTTT